The sequence of this T cell receptor (beta chain) was determined in a study of T cells in Graves' hyperthyroidism and ophthalmopathy. For the study at large: Prior to any treatment, at the point of initial diagnosis, peripheral blood was collected. Study-level points and caveats: Onset of ophthalmopathy came a median approximately 6.8 months after the model predicted it. Stable hyperthyroidism and ophthalmopathy were separated using 13 V-J signatures. Peripheral blood also featured most of the thyroid clonotypes expanded above 0.001.

In regard to this clonotype: Its antigen remains unidentified.

Trimming took 0 bases from V and 0 from J, leaving 19 bases between them. CDR3 size: 19 residues. Germline assignment: CDR1 MNHEY and CDR2 SVGEGT. Authors of the study amplified TCR beta CDR3 regions from RNA transcripts. The HTBI primer set was used in a first-round RT-PCR of the TCR CDR3. TCRdb re-called the multiplex PCR reads through MiXCR, storing one row per CDR3 protein. Of hundreds of thousands of distinct CDR3 sequences listed, about 15% are singletons. Input material: blood. The rearrangement joins TRBV6-2 or TRBV6-3 to TRBJ2-3, with a possible D match to TRBD1 (5 bases). This clonotype was sampled from a woman in her 30s with Graves' hyperthyroidism. The DNA for the CDR3 is TGTGCCAGCAGTTACTCGATTCCCACAGGCAGTATCAGCACAGATACGCAGTATTTT. Protein sequence: CASSYSIPTGSISTDTQYF.